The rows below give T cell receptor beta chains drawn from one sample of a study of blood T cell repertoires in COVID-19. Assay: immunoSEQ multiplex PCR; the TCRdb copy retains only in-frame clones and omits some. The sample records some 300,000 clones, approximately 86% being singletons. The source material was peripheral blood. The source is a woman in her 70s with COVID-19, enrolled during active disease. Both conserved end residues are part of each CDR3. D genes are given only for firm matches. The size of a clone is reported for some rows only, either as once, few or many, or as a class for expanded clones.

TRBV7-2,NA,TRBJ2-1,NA,CASRRDSYNEQFF,TGTGCCAGCAGGCGGGACAGCTACAATGAGCAGTTCTTC
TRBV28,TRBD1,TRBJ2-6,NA,CASSLWGQGTGANVLTF,TGTGCCAGCAGTTTATGGGGACAGGGCACCGGGGCCAACGTCCTGACTTTC
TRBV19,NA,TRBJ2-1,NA,CASIDGGVSNEQFF,TGTGCCAGTATTGACGGGGGTGTAAGCAATGAGCAGTTCTTC
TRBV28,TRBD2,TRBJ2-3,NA,CASSLGGGADTQYF,TGTGCCAGCAGCCTTGGCGGGGGGGCAGATACGCAGTATTTT
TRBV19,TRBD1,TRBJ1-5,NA,CASTTGQGYNQPQHF,TGTGCCAGTACCACCGGACAGGGATACAATCAGCCCCAGCATTTT
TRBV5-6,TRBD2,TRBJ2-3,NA,CASSLAGGGAYTQYF,TGTGCCAGCAGCTTGGCCGGCGGGGGGGCGTATACGCAGTATTTT
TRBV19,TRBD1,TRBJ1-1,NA,CARIPLAGGNTEAFF,TGTGCCAGGATCCCATTGGCAGGGGGGAACACTGAAGCTTTCTTT
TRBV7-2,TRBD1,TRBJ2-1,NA,CASSFSGTGGTNEQFF,TGTGCCAGCAGCTTCTCCGGGACAGGGGGTACCAATGAGCAGTTCTTC
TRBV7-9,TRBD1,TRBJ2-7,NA,CASRGTGAYEQYF,TGTGCCAGCAGGGGGACAGGGGCCTACGAGCAGTACTTC
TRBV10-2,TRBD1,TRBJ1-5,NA,CASRGQGSVQPQHF,TGCGCCAGCAGGGGACAGGGCTCGGTACAGCCCCAGCATTTT
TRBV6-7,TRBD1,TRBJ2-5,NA,CASIRPSGGKGLETQYF,TGTGCCAGCATCAGACCTTCAGGGGGCAAGGGACTAGAGACCCAGTACTTC
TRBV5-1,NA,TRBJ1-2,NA,CASSLGNRENGYTF,TGCGCCAGCAGCTTAGGTAACAGGGAGAATGGCTACACCTTC
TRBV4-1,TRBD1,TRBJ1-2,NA,CASSPRTGTYYGYTF,TGCGCCAGCAGCCCCCGGACAGGGACCTACTATGGCTACACCTTC
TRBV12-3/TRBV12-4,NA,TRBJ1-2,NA,CASTLGQGNGYTF,TGTGCCAGCACTCTGGGGCAGGGGAATGGCTACACCTTC
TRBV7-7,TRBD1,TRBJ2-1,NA,CASSPGTELFF,TGTGCCAGCAGCCCCGGGACAGAGCTGTTCTTC
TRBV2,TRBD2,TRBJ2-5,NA,CASKQRSSGELETQYF,TGTGCCAGCAAACAAAGGTCTAGCGGGGAGTTAGAGACCCAGTACTTC
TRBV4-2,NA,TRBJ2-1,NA,CASSWAGEQFF,TGTGCCAGCAGTTGGGCAGGAGAGCAGTTCTTC
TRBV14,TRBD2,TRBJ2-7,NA,CASSQVDTGGAKYF,TGTGCCAGCAGCCAAGTGGATACGGGGGGGGCCAAGTACTTC
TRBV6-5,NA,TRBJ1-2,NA,CASSYSAVGYGYTF,TGTGCCAGCAGTTACTCGGCGGTGGGCTATGGCTACACCTTC
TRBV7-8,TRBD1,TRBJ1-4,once,CASSSGQNEKLFF,TGTGCCAGCAGCTCGGGACAGAATGAAAAACTGTTTTTT
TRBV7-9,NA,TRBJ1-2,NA,CASSLPGSAIRGYTF,TGTGCCAGCAGCTTACCAGGGTCGGCTATTCGTGGCTACACCTTC
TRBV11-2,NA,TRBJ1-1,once,CASSVTDRTQAFF,TGTGCCAGCAGCGTGACCGACAGGACTCAAGCTTTCTTT
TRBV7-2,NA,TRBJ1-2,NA,CASSFDNPRGYTF,TGTGCCAGCAGCTTTGACAACCCCCGTGGCTACACCTTC
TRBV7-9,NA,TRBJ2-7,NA,CASSPRQGREQYF,TGTGCCAGCAGCCCCCGGCAGGGAAGGGAGCAGTACTTC
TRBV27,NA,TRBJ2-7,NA,CASNSNGELYEQYF,TGTGCCAGCAATTCCAACGGGGAGTTATACGAGCAGTACTTC
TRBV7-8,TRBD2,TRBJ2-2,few,CASSLASGGTGELFF,TGTGCCAGCAGCTTAGCTAGCGGGGGTACCGGGGAGCTGTTTTTT
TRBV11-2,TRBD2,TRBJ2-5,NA,CASSLVERGMWETQYF,TGTGCCAGCAGCTTAGTAGAGCGGGGGATGTGGGAGACCCAGTACTTC
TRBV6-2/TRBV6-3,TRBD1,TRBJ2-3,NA,CASSLASGTGASDTQYF,TGTGCCAGCAGTTTGGCTTCCGGGACAGGGGCCTCAGATACGCAGTATTTT
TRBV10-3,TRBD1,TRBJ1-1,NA,CAIKGGQGSNTEAFF,TGTGCCATCAAGGGGGGACAGGGGTCGAACACTGAAGCTTTCTTT
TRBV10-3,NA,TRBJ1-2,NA,CAIRQGSKDGYTF,TGTGCCATCAGACAGGGAAGTAAGGACGGCTACACCTTC
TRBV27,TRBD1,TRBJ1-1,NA,CASSWGQPMNTEAFF,TGTGCCAGCAGTTGGGGACAGCCGATGAACACTGAAGCTTTCTTT
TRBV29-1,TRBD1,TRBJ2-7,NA,CSALRDRGLGHEQYF,TGCAGCGCCCTCCGGGACAGGGGGTTGGGCCACGAGCAGTACTTC
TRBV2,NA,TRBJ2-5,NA,CASSVDRYQETQYF,TGTGCCAGCAGTGTAGACAGGTACCAAGAGACCCAGTACTTC
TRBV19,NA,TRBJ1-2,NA,CASSIDEGRLVGYTF,TGTGCCAGTAGTATAGATGAAGGGAGGTTGGTGGGCTACACCTTC
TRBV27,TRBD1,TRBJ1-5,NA,CASSTRDRGDHQPQHF,TGTGCCAGCAGTACCAGGGACAGGGGGGACCATCAGCCCCAGCATTTT
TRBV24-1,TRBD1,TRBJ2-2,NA,CATSDSGQGVTGELFF,TGTGCCACCAGTGACTCGGGACAGGGAGTGACCGGGGAGCTGTTTTTT
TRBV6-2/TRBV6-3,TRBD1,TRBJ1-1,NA,CASSSSPWTGLDTEAFF,TGTGCCAGCAGTTCATCCCCCTGGACAGGGCTAGACACTGAAGCTTTCTTT
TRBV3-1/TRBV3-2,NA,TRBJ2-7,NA,CASSQGPSSYEQYF,TGTGCCAGCAGCCAAGGCCCGAGCTCCTACGAGCAGTACTTC
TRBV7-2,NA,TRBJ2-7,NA,CASSLGSQGLGYEQYF,TGTGCCAGCAGCTTAGGATCTCAGGGTTTGGGTTACGAGCAGTACTTC
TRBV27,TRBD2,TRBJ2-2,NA,CASSLERGGRTGELFF,TGTGCCAGCAGTTTGGAGCGGGGGGGCCGGACCGGGGAGCTGTTTTTT
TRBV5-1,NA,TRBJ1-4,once,CASSLGSATNEKLFF,TGCGCCAGCAGCTTGGGATCAGCAACTAATGAAAAACTGTTTTTT
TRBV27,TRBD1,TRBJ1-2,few,CASGDRTNYGYTF,TGTGCCAGCGGGGACAGGACGAACTATGGCTACACCTTC
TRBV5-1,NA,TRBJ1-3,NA,CASSLARGAGGNTIYF,TGCGCCAGCAGCTTGGCCAGGGGCGCCGGTGGAAACACCATATATTTT
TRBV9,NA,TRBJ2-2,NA,CASSVAAGELFF,TGTGCCAGCAGCGTAGCTGCCGGGGAGCTGTTTTTT
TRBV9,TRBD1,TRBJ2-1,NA,CASSKGQGANNEQFF,TGTGCCAGCAGCAAAGGACAGGGGGCTAACAATGAGCAGTTCTTC
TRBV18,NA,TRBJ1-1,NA,CASSPAGTKNTEAFF,TGTGCCAGCTCGCCTGCCGGGACAAAGAACACTGAAGCTTTCTTT
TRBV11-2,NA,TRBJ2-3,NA,CASSPGADTQYF,TGTGCCAGCAGCCCAGGGGCAGATACGCAGTATTTT
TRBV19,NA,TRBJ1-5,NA,CASSTGYVQPQHF,TGTGCCAGTAGTACCGGGTATGTCCAGCCCCAGCATTTT
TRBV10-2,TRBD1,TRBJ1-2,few,CASSEWGQIDNYGYTF,TGCGCCAGCAGTGAGTGGGGACAGATTGATAACTATGGCTACACCTTC
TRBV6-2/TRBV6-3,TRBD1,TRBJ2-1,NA,CASSYDETGTDNEQFF,TGTGCCAGCAGTTACGACGAGACAGGGACAGACAATGAGCAGTTCTTC
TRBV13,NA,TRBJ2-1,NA,CASSLGGARNEQFF,TGTGCCAGCAGCTTAGGAGGGGCACGCAATGAGCAGTTCTTC